Listed here is a single T cell receptor beta chain. The antigen remains undetermined. This sample stems from a study of cytomegalovirus exposure and HLA in healthy donors. Study-level background: The 120 validation repertoires matched the 600 to 700 first-cohort repertoires in platform, a later analysis reported.

Overall study findings and caveats: Cytomegalovirus-associated TCR beta chains were listed, numbering roughly 150. Some public TCRs appeared in many individuals, while most sequences were rare.

The donors were part of the roughly 120-subject validation cohort, which stood apart from the roughly 670-subject first cohort. CDR1 is SNHLY and CDR2 is FYNNEI in the germline V gene. The CDR3 runs to 18 residues. V lost 6 bases and J 4 bases, leaving 28 bases between the germline ends. Generated by immunoSEQ multiplex PCR, the TCRdb table keeps only in-frame clones and is missing some. This repertoire shows 230,000 or so clones, 88% found once; its top ten account for roughly 3%. V is TRBV2 and J is TRBJ2-7; perhaps TRBD2 as D (7 bases). The sequenced sample was PBMCs. The sequence was collected from a woman aged 18-35 years in good health and CMV-seronegative. The CDR3 loop is CASRGPRGGGRLGYEQYF. The CDR3 DNA sequence: TGTGCCAGCAGGGGTCCCAGGGGCGGCGGGAGATTAGGATACGAGCAGTACTTC.